This T cell receptor (beta chain) was found in a study of cytomegalovirus exposure and HLA in healthy donors. These donors, healthy bone marrow donors, were studied. In the case of this clone: Its antigen is not identified.

CDR3 length: 14 residues. Germline V lookup: CDR1 SEHNR, CDR2 FQNEAQ (reference sequence). The V end lost 5 bases, the J end lost 1 base, and 8 bases lay between the germline ends. Study-wide results and caveats: Fewer N-insertions (relative to the approximately 670-donor mean) were reportedly seen in an Asian-associated ancestry cluster in a later analysis. Presence/absence results assume similar sequencing depth per donor, which may not hold.

PCR primers comprised 60 Vbeta and 13 Jbeta primers. Method: immunoSEQ multiplex PCR; TCRdb's copy keeps in-frame clones and lacks some. The repertoire shows 170,000 or so clones; the top ten hold 2.1%. The chain combines TRBV7-9 with TRBJ1-4, with no clear D. Sequenced material: PBMCs. The receptor comes from a man in his thirties or forties in good health and CMV-seronegative. As DNA, the CDR3 is TGTGCCAGCAGCCGAGGCGGAACTAATGAAAAACTGTTTTTT. Translating it yields CASSRGGTNEKLFF.